The clone carrying this T cell receptor (beta chain) was counted a few times. The target antigen is unknown. Unique molecular identifiers were attached to individual cDNA molecules. TCRdb reprocessed the 5' RACE reads via MiXCR and lists one record per CDR3 protein. The sample lists tens of thousands of distinct CDR3 sequences, roughly 15% occurring once. These data are taken from a study of early T cells in non-severe SARS-CoV-2 infection. Whole-study context: It was bulk RNA from unsorted whole blood that was sequenced, and the chains were unpaired.

Whole-study findings and limits: CD4 and private specificities were missed by VDJdb matching, which favored anti-spike CD8 responses.

This CDR3 comprises 17 residues. Germline V gene lookup returns CDR1 SGHTA and CDR2 FQGTGA. V was pared by 4 bases and J by 8 bases, with 9 bases of the junction left unmatched. The sequence came from an adult who was a healthcare worker with PCR-confirmed SARS-CoV-2 infection or an uninfected control (not recorded which). The material sequenced was whole blood, taken at baseline. This chain connects TRBV7-3 to TRBJ2-1; 15 bases fit TRBD2. The CDR3: CASSSGLAGGLRDEQFF. In DNA form, the CDR3 reads TGTGCCAGCAGCTCCGGACTAGCGGGAGGGCTAAGAGATGAGCAGTTCTTC.